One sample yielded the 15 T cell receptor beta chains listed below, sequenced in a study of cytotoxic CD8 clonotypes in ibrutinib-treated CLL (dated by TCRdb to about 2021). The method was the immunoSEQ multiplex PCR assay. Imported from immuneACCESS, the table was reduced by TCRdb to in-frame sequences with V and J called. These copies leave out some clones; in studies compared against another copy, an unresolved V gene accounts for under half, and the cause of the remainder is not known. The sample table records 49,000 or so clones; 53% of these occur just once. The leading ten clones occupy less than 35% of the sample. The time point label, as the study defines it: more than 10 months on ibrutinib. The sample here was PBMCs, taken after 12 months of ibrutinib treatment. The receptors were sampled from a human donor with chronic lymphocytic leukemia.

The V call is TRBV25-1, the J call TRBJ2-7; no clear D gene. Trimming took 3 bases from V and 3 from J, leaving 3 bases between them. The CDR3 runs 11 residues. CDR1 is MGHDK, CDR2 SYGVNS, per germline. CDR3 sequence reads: CASSDIYEQYF. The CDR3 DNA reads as TGTGCCAGCAGTGATATCTACGAGCAGTACTTC.

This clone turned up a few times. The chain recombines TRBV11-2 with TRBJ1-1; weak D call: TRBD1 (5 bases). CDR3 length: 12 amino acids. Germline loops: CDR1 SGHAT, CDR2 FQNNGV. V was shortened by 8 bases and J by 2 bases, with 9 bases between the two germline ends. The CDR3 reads CASGTTNTEAFF. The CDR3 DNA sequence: TGTGCCAGCGGGACGACCAACACTGAAGCTTTCTTT. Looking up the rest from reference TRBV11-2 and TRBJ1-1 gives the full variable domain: EAGVAQSPRYKIIEKRQSVAFWCNPISGHATLYWYQQILGQGPKLLIQFQNNGVVDDSQLPKDRFSAERLKGVDSTLKIQPAKLEDSAVYLCASGTTNTEAFFGQGTRLTVV.

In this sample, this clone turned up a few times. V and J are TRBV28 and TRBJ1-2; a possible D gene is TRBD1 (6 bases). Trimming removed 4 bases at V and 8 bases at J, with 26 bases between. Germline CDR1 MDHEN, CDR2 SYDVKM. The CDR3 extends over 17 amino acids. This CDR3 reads CASSSPTPEAGVNGYTF. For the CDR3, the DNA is TGTGCCAGCAGTTCCCCTACTCCGGAAGCAGGGGTAAACGGCTACACCTTC.

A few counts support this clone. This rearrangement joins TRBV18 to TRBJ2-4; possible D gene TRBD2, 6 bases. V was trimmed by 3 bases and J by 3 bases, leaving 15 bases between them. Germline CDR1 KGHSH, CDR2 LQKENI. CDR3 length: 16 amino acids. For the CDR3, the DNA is TGTGCCAGCTCACCTCCAAACGGGGGAGACAAAAACATTCAGTACTTC. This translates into CASSPPNGGDKNIQYF. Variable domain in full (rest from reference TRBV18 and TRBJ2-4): NAGVMQNPRHLVRRRGQEARLRCSPMKGHSHVYWYRQLPEEGLKFMVYLQKENIIDESGMPKERFSAEFPKEGPSILRIQQVVRGDSAAYFCASSPPNGGDKNIQYFGAGTRLSVL.

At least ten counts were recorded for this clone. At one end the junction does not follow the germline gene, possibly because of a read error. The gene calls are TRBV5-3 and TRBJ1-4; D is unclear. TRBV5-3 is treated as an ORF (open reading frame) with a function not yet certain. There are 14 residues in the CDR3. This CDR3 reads CASSFGRGYEKLFF. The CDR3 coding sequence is TGTGCCAGCAGCTTTGGTCGAGGGTATGAAAAACTGTTTTTT.

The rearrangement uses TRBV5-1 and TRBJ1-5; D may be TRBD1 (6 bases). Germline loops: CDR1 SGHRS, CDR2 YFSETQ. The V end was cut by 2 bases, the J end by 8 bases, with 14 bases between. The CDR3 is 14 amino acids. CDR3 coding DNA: TGCGCCAGCAGCTTATGGGGGCAGAAAGAGCCCCAGCATTTT. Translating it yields CASSLWGQKEPQHF.

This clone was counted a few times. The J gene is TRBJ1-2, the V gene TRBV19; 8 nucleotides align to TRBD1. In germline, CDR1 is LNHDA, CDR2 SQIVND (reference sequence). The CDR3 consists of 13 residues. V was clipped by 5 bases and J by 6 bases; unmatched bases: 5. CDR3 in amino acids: CASSGRGHDGYTF. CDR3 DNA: TGTGCCAGTAGTGGCAGGGGGCACGATGGCTACACCTTC.

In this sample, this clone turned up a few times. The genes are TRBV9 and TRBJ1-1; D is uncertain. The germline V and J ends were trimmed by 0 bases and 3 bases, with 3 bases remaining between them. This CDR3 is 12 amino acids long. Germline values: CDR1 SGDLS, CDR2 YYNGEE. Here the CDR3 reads CASSVEDTEAFF. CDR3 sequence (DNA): TGTGCCAGCAGCGTAGAGGACACTGAAGCTTTCTTT.

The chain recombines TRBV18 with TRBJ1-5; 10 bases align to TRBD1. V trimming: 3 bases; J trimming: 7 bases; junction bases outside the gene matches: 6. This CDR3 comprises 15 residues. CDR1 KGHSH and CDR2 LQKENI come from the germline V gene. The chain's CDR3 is CASSPGQGSGQPQHF. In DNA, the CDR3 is TGTGCCAGCTCACCGGGACAGGGGTCAGGGCAGCCCCAGCATTTT.

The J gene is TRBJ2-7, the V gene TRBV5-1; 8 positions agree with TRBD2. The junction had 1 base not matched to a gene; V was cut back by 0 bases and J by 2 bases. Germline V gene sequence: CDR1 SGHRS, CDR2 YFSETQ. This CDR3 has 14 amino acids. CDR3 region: CASSLGSGTYEQYF. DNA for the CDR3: TGCGCCAGCAGCTTGGGTAGCGGGACCTACGAGCAGTACTTC.

This CDR3 is CASSLVHGGEETQYF. The CDR3 DNA is TGTGCCAGCAGCTTAGTTCACGGGGGCGAGGAGACCCAGTACTTC. The chain links TRBV7-2 to TRBJ2-5; D tentatively fits TRBD1 or TRBD2 (6 bases each). This CDR3 has 15 residues. Trimming stripped 1 base from V and 5 bases from J, with 14 bases between. Germline assignment: CDR1 SGHTA and CDR2 FQGNSA.

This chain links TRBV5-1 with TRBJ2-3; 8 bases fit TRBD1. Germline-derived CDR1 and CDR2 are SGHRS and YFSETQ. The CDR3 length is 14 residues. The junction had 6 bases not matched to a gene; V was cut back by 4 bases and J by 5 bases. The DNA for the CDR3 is TGCGCCAGCAGCGTGGGACAGGCTGAAGATACGCAGTATTTT. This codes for CASSVGQAEDTQYF.

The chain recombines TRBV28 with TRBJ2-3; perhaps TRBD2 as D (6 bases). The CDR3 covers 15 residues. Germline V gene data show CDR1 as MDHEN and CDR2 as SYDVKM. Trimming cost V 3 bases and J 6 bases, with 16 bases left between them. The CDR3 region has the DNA TGTGCCAGCAGTTTGAGGTCGGCGGGACGGGATACGCAGTATTTT. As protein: CASSLRSAGRDTQYF.

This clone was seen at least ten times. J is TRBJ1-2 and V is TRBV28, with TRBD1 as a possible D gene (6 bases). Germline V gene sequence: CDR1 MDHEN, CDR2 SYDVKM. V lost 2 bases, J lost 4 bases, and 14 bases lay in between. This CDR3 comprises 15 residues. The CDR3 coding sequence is TGTGCCAGCAGTTTAATCCCGGACAGCTTCTATGGCTACACCTTC. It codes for CASSLIPDSFYGYTF.

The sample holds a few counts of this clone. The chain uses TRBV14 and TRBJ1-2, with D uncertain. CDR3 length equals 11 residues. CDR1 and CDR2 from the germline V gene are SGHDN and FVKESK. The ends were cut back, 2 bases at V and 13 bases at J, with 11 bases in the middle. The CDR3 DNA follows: TGTGCCAGCAGCCAATCGTTAGTAGCCACCTTC. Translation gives CASSQSLVATF.